The 10 T cell receptor beta chains listed next were all sequenced from one sample in a study of regulatory T cells in long-lasting Graves disease. For TCR beta, libraries came from iRepertoire HTBI primers and Arm-PCR of CDR3 regions. TCRdb processed the multiplex PCR reads anew with MiXCR; each CDR3 protein has one entry. This table holds 300,000 or so distinct CDR3 sequences, 15% to 20% found once. Time point of the sample: persistent/refractory GD, antithyroid drugs over 5 years with positive TRAb. Construction of the TCR library relied on RNA isolated from PBMCs. The source material was peripheral blood mononuclear cells (PBMCs), sampled when the disease was refractory, from a patient treated with antithyroid drugs. These receptor sequences come from a female donor with Graves disease.

This clonotype has more than one count but fewer than ten. The chain uses TRBV9 and TRBJ1-2; D might be TRBD1 (6 bases). Germline loops: CDR1 SGDLS, CDR2 YYNGEE. Trimming removed 0 bases at V and 4 bases at J, with 16 bases between. CDR3 length: 16 residues. The DNA for the CDR3 is TGTGCCAGCAGCGTAGGTTTGGGGGGCCGAGGCTATGGCTACACCTTC. Amino acid sequence: CASSVGLGGRGYGYTF.

This clonotype was counted a few times. The chain recombines TRBV6-1 with TRBJ2-1, with TRBD1 matching over 8 bases. With 6 bases clipped from V and 3 bases from J, the junction kept 1 base outside the gene matches. This CDR3 is 13 amino acids long. Germline CDR1 reads MNHNS; CDR2 reads SASEGT. CDR3 region: CASRTGGYNEQFF. DNA of the CDR3: TGTGCCAGCAGAACAGGGGGCTACAATGAGCAGTTCTTC.

This clonotype appeared many times. The chain links TRBV20-1 to TRBJ1-4; TRBD1 matches at 7 bases. J lost 8 bases, V lost 3 bases, and 6 bases had no gene match. The CDR3 is 13 residues long. CDR1 is DFQATT and CDR2 is SNEGSKA in the germline V gene (reference sequence). CDR3 coding DNA: TGCAGTGCTAGGACGGGGACAGTCGAAAAACTGTTTTTT. Residues: CSARTGTVEKLFF.

V and J are TRBV20-1 and TRBJ2-1; TRBD2 agrees at 10 bases. Germline CDR1 and CDR2: DFQATT and SNEGSKA (reference sequence). V was clipped by 6 bases and J by 9 bases; unmatched bases: 14. CDR3 length: 15 amino acids. The DNA of the CDR3 is TGCAGTGCCCCTCAGGGGCTAGCGGGAGTTTTTGAGCAGTTCTTC. Protein sequence: CSAPQGLAGVFEQFF.

The table lists this clonotype with many counts. The chain combines TRBV6-1 with TRBJ2-5; D call uncertain. The CDR3 runs to 14 residues. Looked up from germline, CDR1 is MNHNS and CDR2 is SASEGT. V was cut by 6 bases and J by 2 bases, with 13 bases left in between. The CDR3 DNA follows: TGTGCCAGCAGGTCCGGGCGGAAGCAAGAGACCCAGTACTTC. The encoded protein is CASRSGRKQETQYF.

This clonotype was counted at least ten times. The chain couples TRBV12-3 or TRBV12-4 to TRBJ1-3, with D unclear. The CDR3 is 14 amino acids. V was cut by 3 bases and J by 0 bases, with 6 bases left in between. CDR3 sequence reads: CASSFQSSGNTIYF. The CDR3 DNA reads as TGTGCCAGCAGTTTCCAGTCCTCTGGAAACACCATATATTTT.

The V and J genes are TRBV30 and TRBJ1-5; 10 bases line up with TRBD1. The CDR3 extends over 13 amino acids. Germline V gives CDR1 GTSNPN, CDR2 SVGIG (reference sequence). Trimming cost V 5 bases and J 7 bases; bases outside gene matches: 5. CDR3 bases: TGTGCCTGGGCGACAGGGGGCCAACAGCCCCAGCATTTT. Translating it yields CAWATGGQQPQHF.

This clonotype was recorded once. The chain joins TRBV6-2 or TRBV6-3 to TRBJ2-1; 14 bases fit TRBD2. Losses at the gene ends were 4 bases for V and 13 bases for J; bases not matched to a gene: 6. Per germline, CDR1 MNHEY and CDR2 SVGEGT. This CDR3 is built from 14 residues. The CDR3 here is CASSWGTSGSGQFF. The DNA for the CDR3 is TGTGCCAGCAGTTGGGGGACTAGCGGGAGTGGTCAGTTCTTC.

This clonotype came up many times. The J gene is TRBJ2-7, the V gene TRBV12-3 or TRBV12-4; a weak D match, TRBD1 (6 bases). The CDR3 spans 15 residues. V lost 3 bases to trimming and J lost 1 base, with 13 bases between them. The CDR3 is CASSFQARGSYEQYF. CDR3 nucleotide sequence: TGTGCCAGCAGTTTCCAAGCCAGGGGTTCCTACGAGCAGTACTTC.

This clonotype was seen more than once but under ten times. The J gene is TRBJ2-7, the V gene TRBV10-3, with a tentative D call TRBD1 (6 bases). The ends were cut back, 2 bases at V and 5 bases at J, with 7 bases in the middle. This CDR3 region has 12 residues. The V gene's germline CDR1 is ENHRY and CDR2 SYGVKD. DNA of the CDR3: TGTGCCATCAGTGAGCAGGGGAACGAGCAGTACTTC. It yields the protein CAISEQGNEQYF.